The 5 T cell receptor beta chains below come from one sample, sequenced in a study of blood T cell repertoires in COVID-19. The assay was immunoSEQ multiplex PCR, and TCRdb's table has in-frame clones only and misses some. This table holds roughly 59,000 clones, roughly 80% found once. The source material was peripheral blood. These receptors were collected from a man at least 80 years old with acute or convalescent COVID-19.

The rearrangement joins TRBV2 to TRBJ1-2, with 8 bases fitting TRBD1. The trim removed 0 bases at V and 7 bases at J, leaving 7 bases unmatched. The CDR3 spans 15 residues. Per the germline V gene, CDR1 is SNHLY and CDR2 is FYNNEI. CDR3 region: CASSEARTGRSGYTF. Here the CDR3 DNA reads TGTGCCAGCAGTGAAGCAAGGACAGGGAGGTCTGGCTACACCTTC.

CDR3 protein: CASSQSLKGSTEAFF. DNA for the CDR3: TGTGCCAGCAGCCAATCCCTGAAGGGGTCCACTGAAGCTTTCTTT. The gene calls are TRBV3-1 (or the pseudogene TRBV3-2) and TRBJ1-1, with D possibly TRBD1 on 5 matching bases. Germline V gene data show CDR1 as LGHDT and CDR2 as YNNKEL (reference sequence). V was pared by 2 bases and J by 4 bases, with 14 bases between. The CDR3 totals 15 residues.

The chain uses TRBV18 and TRBJ1-1, with 8 bases lining up with TRBD1. The germline CDR1 and CDR2 sequences are KGHSH and LQKENI. The CDR3 has 14 amino acids. V shed 4 bases and J 3 bases; nucleotides not matched to a gene: 4. CDR3 protein: CASSQGTGDTEAFF. CDR3 nucleotides: TGTGCCAGCTCACAGGGGACAGGCGACACTGAAGCTTTCTTT.

V is TRBV30 and J is TRBJ1-4; 7 bases align to TRBD1. The ends lost 2 bases at V and 7 bases at J; junction bases unmatched: 16. The CDR3 covers 17 residues. Germline values: CDR1 GTSNPN, CDR2 SVGIG (reference sequence). The CDR3 sequence is CAWSPRQGGGLGEKLFF. The CDR3 nucleotides are TGTGCCTGGAGTCCACGACAGGGAGGAGGACTGGGTGAAAAACTGTTTTTT.

By sample fraction, this clone is medium-sized (0.01 to 0.1%). The chain uses TRBV7-8 and TRBJ2-5; D perhaps matches TRBD1 (6 bases). Germline-derived CDR1 and CDR2 are SGHVS and FQNEAQ. There are 13 residues in the CDR3. The V and J ends lost 6 bases and 4 bases respectively, with 12 bases between them. CDR3 sequence reads: CASSRGILETQYF. CDR3 sequence (DNA): TGTGCCAGCAGTAGGGGGATTTTAGAGACCCAGTACTTC.